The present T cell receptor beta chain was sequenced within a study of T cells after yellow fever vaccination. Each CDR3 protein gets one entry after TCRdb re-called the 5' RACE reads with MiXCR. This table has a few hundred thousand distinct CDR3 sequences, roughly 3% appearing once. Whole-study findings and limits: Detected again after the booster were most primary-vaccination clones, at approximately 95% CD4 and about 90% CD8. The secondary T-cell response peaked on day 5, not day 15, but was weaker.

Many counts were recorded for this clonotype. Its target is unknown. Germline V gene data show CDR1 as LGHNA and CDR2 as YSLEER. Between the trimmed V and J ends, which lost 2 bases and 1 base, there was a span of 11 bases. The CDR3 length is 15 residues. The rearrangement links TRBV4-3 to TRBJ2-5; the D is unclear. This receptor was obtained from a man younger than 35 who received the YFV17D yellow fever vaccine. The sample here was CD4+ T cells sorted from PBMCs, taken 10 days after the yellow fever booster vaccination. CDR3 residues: CASSQMTESQETQYF. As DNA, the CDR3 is TGCGCCAGCAGCCAAATGACGGAGAGCCAAGAGACCCAGTACTTC.